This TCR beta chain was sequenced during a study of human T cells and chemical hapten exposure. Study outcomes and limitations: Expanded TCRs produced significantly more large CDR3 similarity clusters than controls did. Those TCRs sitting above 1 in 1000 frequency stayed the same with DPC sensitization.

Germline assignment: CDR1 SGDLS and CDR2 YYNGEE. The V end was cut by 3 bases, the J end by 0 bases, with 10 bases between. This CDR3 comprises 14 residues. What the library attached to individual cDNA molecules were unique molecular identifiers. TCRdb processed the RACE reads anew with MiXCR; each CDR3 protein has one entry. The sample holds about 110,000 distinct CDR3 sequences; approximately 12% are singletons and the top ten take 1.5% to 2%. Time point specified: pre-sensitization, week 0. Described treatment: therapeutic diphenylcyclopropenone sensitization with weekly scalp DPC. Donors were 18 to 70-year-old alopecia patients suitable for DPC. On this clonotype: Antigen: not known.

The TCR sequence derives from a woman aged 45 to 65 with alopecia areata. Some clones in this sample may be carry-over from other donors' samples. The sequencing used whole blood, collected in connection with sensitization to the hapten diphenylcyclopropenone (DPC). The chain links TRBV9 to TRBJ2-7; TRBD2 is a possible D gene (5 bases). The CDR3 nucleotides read TGTGCCAGCAGCGAGGACTCTTACTCCTACGAGCAGTACTTC. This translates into CASSEDSYSYEQYF.